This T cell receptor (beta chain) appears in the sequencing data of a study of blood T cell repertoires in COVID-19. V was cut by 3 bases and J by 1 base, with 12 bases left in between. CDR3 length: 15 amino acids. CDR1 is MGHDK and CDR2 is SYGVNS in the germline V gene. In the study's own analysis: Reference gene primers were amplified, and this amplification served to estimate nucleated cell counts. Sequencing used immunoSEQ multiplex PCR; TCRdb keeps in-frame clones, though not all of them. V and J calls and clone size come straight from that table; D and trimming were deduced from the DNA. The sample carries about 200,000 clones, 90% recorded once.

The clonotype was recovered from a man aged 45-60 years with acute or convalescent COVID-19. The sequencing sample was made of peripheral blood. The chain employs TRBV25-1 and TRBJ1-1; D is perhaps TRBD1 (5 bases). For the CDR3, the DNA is TGTGCCAGCAGTGATCGGACACGCAGGAACACTGAAGCTTTCTTT. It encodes CASSDRTRRNTEAFF.